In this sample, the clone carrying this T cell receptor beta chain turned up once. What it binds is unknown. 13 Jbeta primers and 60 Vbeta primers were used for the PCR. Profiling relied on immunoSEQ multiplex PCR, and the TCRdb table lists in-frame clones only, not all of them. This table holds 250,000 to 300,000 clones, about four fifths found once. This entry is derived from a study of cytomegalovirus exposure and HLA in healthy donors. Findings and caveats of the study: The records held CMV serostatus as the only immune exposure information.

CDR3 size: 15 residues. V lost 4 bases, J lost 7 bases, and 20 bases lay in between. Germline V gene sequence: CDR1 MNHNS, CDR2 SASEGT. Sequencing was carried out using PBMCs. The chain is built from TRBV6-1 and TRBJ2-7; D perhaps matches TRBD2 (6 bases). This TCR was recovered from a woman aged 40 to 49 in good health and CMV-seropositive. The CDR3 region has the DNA TGTGCCAGCAGTGCGGTCGTACTACGGAGGGAAGAGCAGTACTTC. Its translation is CASSAVVLRREEQYF.